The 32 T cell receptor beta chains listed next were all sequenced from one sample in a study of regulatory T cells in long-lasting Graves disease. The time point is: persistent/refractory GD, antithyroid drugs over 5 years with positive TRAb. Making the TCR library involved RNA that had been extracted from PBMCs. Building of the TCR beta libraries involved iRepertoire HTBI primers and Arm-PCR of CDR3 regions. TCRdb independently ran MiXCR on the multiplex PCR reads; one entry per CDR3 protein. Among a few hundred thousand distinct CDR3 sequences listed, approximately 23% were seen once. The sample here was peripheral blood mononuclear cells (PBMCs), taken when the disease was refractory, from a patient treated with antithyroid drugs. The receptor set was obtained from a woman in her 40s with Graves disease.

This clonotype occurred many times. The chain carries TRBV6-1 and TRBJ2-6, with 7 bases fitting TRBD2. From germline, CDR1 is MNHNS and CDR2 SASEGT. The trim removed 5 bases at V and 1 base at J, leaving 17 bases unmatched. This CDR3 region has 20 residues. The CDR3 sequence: CASSRSRLALASSGANVLTF. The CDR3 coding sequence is TGTGCCAGCAGTAGATCTCGACTAGCCCTGGCTTCATCTGGGGCCAACGTCCTGACTTTC.

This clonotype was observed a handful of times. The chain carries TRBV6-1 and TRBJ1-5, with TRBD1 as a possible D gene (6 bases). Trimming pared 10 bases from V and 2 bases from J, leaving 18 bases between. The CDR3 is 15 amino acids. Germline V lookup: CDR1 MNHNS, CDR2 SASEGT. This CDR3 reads CATIFLPGGNQPQHF. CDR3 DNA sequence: TGTGCCACCATATTCCTCCCAGGGGGCAATCAGCCCCAGCATTTT.

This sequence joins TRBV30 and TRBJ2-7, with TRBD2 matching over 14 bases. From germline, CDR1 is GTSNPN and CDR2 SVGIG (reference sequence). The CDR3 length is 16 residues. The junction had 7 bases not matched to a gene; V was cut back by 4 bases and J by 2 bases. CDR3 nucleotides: TGTGCCTGGAATCCGGGACTAGCGGGAGATACCTACGAGCAGTACTTC. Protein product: CAWNPGLAGDTYEQYF.

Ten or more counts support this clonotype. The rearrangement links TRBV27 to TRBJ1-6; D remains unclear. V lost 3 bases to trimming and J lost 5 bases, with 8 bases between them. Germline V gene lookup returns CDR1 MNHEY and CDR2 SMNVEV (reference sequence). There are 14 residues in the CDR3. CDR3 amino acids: CASSFNGNNSPLHF. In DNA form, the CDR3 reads TGTGCCAGCAGTTTCAACGGAAATAATTCACCCCTCCACTTT.

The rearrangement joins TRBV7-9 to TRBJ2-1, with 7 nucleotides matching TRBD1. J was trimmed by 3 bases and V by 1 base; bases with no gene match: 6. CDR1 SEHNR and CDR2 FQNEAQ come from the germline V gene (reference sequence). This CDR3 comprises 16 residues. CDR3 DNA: TGTGCCAGCAGCTTAGGTGTGGGACAGAGCTACAATGAGCAGTTCTTC. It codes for CASSLGVGQSYNEQFF.

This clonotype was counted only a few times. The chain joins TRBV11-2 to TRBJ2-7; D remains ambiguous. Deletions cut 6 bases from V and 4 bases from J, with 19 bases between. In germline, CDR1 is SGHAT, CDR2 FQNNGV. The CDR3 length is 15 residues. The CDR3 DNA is TGTGCCAGCAGAAGTCTCACTGGTACTTTGTACGAGCAGTACTTC. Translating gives CASRSLTGTLYEQYF.

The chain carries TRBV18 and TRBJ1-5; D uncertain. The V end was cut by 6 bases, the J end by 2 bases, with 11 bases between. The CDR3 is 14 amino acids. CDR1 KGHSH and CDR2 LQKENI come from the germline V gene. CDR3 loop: CASSQTLGNQPQHF. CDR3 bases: TGTGCCAGCTCCCAAACCCTTGGCAATCAGCCCCAGCATTTT.

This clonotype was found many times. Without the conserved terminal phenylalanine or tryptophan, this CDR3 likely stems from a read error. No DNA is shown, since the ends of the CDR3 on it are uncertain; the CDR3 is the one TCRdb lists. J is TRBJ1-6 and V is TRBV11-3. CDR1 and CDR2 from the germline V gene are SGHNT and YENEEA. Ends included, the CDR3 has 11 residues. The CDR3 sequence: CASSTVWLGEV.

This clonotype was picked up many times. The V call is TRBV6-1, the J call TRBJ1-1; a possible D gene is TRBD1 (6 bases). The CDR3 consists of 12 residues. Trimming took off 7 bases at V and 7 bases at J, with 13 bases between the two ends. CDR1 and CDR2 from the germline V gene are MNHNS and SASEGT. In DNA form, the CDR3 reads TGTGCCAGCACCGGGGGACAAATTGAAGCTTTCTTT. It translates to CASTGGQIEAFF.

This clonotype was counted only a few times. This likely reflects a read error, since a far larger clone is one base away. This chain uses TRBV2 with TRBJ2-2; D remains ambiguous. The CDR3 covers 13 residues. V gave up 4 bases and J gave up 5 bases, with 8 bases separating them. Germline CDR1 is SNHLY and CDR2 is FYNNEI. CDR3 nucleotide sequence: TGTGCCAGCAGTGGGGGAAGGACCGGGGAGCTGTTTTTT. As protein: CASSGGRTGELFF.

CDR3 in amino acids: CASSLSFSSYEQYF. The CDR3 DNA reads as TGTGCCAGCAGTTTGAGTTTTAGCTCCTACGAGCAGTACTTC. The chain has TRBV12-3 or TRBV12-4 and TRBJ2-7; the D is unclear. CDR3 length: 14 residues. The V and J ends lost 3 bases and 0 bases respectively, with 9 bases between them.

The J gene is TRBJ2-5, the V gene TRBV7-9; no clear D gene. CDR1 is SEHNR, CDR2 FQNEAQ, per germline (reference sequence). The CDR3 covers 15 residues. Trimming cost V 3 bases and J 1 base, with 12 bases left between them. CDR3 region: CASSLLVGSQETQYF. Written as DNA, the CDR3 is TGTGCCAGCAGCTTGCTCGTGGGCAGCCAAGAGACCCAGTACTTC.

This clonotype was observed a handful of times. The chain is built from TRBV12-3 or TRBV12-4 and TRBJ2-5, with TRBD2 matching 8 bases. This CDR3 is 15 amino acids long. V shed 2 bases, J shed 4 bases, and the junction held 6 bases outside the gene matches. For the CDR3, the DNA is TGTGCCAGCAGTTTACGGTCGGGGGGGGGAGAGACCCAGTACTTC. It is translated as CASSLRSGGGETQYF.

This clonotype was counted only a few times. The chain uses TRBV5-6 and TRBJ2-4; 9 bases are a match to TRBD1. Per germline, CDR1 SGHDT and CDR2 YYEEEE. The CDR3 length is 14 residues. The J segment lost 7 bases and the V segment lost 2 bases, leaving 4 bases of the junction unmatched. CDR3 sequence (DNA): TGTGCCAGCAGCTTAGGGGACAGGGAGAACATTCAGTACTTC. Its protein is CASSLGDRENIQYF.

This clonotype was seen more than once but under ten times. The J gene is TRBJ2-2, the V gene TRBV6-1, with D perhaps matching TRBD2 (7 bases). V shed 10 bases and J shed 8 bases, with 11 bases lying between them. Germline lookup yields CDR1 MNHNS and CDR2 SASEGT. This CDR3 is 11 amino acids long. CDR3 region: CATRGAGELFF. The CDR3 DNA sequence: TGTGCCACCCGGGGGGCGGGGGAGCTGTTTTTT.

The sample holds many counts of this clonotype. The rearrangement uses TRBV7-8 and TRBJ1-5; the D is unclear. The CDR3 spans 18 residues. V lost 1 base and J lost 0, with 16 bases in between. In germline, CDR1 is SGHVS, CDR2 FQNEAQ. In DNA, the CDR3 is TGTGCCAGCAGCTTAGAGAGCGGAATAGACGTTAGCAATCAGCCCCAGCATTTT. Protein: CASSLESGIDVSNQPQHF.

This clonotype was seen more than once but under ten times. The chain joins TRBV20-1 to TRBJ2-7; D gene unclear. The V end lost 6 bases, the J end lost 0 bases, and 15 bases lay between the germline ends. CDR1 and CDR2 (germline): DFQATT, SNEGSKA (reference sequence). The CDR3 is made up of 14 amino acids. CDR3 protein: CSAIGLFSSYEQYF. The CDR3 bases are TGCAGTGCCATAGGCTTATTTAGCTCCTACGAGCAGTACTTC.

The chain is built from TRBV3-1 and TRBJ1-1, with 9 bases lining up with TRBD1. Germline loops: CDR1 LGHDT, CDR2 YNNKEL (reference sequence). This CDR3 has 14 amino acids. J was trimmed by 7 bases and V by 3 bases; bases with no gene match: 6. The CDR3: CASSHMTGGLEAFF. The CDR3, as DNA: TGTGCCAGCAGCCACATGACAGGGGGTCTTGAAGCTTTCTTT.

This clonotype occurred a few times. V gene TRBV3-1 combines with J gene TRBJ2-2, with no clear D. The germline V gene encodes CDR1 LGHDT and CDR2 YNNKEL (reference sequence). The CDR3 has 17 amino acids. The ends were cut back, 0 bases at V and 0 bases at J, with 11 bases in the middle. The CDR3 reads CASSQDRYGANTGELFF. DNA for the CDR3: TGTGCCAGCAGCCAAGATCGGTACGGCGCGAACACCGGGGAGCTGTTTTTT. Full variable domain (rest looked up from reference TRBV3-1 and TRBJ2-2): DTAVSQTPKYLVTQMGNDKSIKCEQNLGHDTMYWYKQDSKKFLKIMFSYNNKELIINETVPNRFSPKSPDKAHLNLHINSLELGDSAVYFCASSQDRYGANTGELFFGEGSRLTVL.

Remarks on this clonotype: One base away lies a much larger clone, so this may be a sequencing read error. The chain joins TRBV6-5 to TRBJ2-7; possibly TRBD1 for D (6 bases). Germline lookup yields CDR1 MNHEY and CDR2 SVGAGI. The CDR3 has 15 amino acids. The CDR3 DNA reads TGTGCCAGCAGTTACTCCCCGACAGGTTCCTACGGGCAGTACTTC. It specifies CASSYSPTGSYGQYF.

CDR3 residues: CASRTQGGTEAFF. The CDR3 DNA reads as TGTGCCAGCAGAACACAGGGAGGCACTGAAGCTTTCTTT. This chain uses TRBV5-6 with TRBJ1-1, with D possibly matching TRBD1 (6 bases). The germline gives CDR1 SGHDT, CDR2 YYEEEE. This CDR3 is 13 amino acids long. V was pared by 5 bases and J by 4 bases, with 12 bases between.

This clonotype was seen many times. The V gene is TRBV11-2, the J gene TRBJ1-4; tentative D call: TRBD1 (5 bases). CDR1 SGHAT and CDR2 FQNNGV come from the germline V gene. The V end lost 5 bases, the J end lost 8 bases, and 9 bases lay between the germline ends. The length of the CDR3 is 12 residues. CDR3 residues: CASSAWGEKLFF. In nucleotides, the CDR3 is TGTGCCAGCAGCGCCTGGGGGGAAAAACTGTTTTTT.

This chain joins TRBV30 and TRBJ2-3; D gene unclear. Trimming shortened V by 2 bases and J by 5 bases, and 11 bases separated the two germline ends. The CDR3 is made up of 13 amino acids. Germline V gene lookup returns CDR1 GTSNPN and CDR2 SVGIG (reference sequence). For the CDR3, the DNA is TGTGCCTGGAGTATTGGCCTAAGAGATACGCAGTATTTT. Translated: CAWSIGLRDTQYF.

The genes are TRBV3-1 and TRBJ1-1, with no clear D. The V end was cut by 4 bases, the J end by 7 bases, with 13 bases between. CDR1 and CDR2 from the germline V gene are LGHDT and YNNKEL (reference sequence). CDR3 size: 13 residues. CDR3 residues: CASSPLSIDEAFF. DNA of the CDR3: TGTGCCAGCAGCCCCTTGAGTATAGATGAAGCTTTCTTT.

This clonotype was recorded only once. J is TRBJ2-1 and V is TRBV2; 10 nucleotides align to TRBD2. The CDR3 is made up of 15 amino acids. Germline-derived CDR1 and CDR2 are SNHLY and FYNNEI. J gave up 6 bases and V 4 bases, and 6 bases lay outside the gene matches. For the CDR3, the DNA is TGTGCCAGCAGTGTGGAAAGCGGGAGGGCCAATGAGCAGTTCTTC. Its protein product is CASSVESGRANEQFF.

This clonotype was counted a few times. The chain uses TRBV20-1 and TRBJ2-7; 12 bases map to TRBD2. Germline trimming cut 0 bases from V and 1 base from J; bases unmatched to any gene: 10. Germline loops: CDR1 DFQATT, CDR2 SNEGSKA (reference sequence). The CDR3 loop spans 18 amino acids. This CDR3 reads CSARDLTSGRFSSYEQYF. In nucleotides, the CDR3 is TGCAGTGCTAGAGATCTTACTAGCGGGAGGTTTAGTTCCTACGAGCAGTACTTC.

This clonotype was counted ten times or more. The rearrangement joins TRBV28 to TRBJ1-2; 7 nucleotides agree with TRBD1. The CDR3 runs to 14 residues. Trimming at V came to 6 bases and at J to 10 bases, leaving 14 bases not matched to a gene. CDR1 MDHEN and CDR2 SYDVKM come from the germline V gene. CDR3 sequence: CASSYLGTALSYTF. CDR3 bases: TGTGCCAGCAGCTACCTAGGGACAGCGCTATCCTACACCTTC.

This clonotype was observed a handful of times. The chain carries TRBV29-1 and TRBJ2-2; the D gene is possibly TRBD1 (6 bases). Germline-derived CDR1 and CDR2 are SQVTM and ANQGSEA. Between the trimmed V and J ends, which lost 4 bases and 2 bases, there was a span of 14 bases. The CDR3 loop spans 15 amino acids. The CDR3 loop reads CSVVIQGRNTGELFF. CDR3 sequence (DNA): TGCAGCGTTGTTATCCAGGGGAGAAACACCGGGGAGCTGTTTTTT.

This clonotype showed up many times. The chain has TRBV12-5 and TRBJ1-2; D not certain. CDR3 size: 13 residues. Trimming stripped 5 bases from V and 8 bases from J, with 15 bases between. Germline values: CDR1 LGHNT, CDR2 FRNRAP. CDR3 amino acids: CASGHHAGKGYTF. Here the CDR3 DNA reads TGTGCTAGTGGTCACCATGCCGGTAAAGGCTACACCTTC.

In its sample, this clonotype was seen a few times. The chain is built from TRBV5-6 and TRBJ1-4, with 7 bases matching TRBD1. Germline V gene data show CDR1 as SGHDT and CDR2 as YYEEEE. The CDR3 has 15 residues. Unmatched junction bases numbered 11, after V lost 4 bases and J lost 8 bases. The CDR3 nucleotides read TGTGCCAGCAGCAGCAGACAGGGTGCAGGGGAAAAACTGTTTTTT. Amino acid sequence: CASSSRQGAGEKLFF.

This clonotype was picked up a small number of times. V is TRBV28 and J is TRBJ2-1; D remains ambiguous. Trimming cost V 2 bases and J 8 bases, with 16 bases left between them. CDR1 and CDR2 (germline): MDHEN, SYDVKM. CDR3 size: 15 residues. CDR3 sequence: CASSLRGAHIDEQFF. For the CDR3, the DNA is TGTGCCAGCAGTTTACGAGGCGCCCACATCGATGAGCAGTTCTTC.

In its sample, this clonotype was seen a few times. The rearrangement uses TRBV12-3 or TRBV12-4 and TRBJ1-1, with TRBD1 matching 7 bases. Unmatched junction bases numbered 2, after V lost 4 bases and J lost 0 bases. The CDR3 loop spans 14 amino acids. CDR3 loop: CASSSGTVNTEAFF. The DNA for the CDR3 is TGTGCCAGCAGTTCCGGGACAGTGAACACTGAAGCTTTCTTT.